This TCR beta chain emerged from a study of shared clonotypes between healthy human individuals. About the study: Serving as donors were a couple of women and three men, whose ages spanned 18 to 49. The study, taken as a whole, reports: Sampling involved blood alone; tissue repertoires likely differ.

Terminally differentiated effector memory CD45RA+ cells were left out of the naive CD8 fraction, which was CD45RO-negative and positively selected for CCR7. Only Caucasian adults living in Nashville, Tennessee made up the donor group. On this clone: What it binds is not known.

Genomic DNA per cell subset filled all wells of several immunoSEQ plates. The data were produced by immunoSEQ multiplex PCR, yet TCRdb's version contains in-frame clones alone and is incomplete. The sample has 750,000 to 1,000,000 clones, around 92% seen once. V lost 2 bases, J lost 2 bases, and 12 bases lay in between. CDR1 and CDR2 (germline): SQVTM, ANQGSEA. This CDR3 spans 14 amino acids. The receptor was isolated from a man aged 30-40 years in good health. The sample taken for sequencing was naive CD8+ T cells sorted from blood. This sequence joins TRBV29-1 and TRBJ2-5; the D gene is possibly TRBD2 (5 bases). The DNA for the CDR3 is TGCAGCGTTGAATTCGGGATTAGACAAGAGACCCAGTACTTC. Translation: CSVEFGIRQETQYF.